Included here is one T cell receptor (beta chain) sequence, with context. This entry belongs to a study of cytomegalovirus exposure and HLA in healthy donors. The study ran its PCR with 60 Vbeta and 13 Jbeta primers. This table comes from immunoSEQ multiplex PCR, and its TCRdb copy is limited to in-frame clones, with some not included. Of roughly 190,000 clones in the sample, about four fifths were seen once. Germline values: CDR1 SGHTA, CDR2 FQGNSA. The V and J ends lost 2 bases and 7 bases respectively, with 12 bases between them. This CDR3 has 14 amino acids. Source material: PBMCs. This TCR was recovered from a woman in her 50s in good health and CMV-seropositive. The rearrangement uses TRBV7-2 and TRBJ1-5; weak D call: TRBD1 (5 bases). The CDR3 spells CASSLWGVGQPQHF. CDR3 coding DNA: TGTGCCAGCAGCTTATGGGGGGTAGGGCAGCCCCAGCATTTT.